This TCR beta chain was identified during a study of T-cell memory formation after mild COVID-19. The germline V gene encodes CDR1 DFQATT and CDR2 SNEGSKA (reference sequence). The CDR3 extends over 14 amino acids. With 4 bases removed from V and 4 bases from J, the gap between germline ends came to 16 bases. This clonotype was seen only a few times. Each CDR3 protein gets one entry after TCRdb re-called the 5' RACE reads with MiXCR. In the table there are around 300,000 distinct CDR3 sequences, roughly 15% of which are singletons. The chain combines TRBV20-1 with TRBJ1-2, with D possibly matching TRBD1 (6 bases). The sequenced sample consisted of PBMCs or a T cell subset sorted from them (not recorded which). The sequence derives from a man younger than 35 who had mild COVID-19 (a few samples of this study predate the infection). Cell type and time point are not known. CDR3 nucleotide sequence: TGCAGTGCTATTCCCGGACAGTCTCCCTATGGCTACACCTTC. Residues: CSAIPGQSPYGYTF.